The 13 T cell receptor beta chains reported below all come from one sample, sequenced in a study of CD4 T cells in relation to SARS-CoV-2 and coronaviruses. Unexposed donor CD4+ T cells date from 2011-2018, before the COVID-19 pandemic. Sequencing was performed with immunoSEQ multiplex PCR; in TCRdb, only in-frame clones are kept and a portion is missing. This sample has approximately 70,000 clones, with approximately 93% found just once. Sequenced: naive CD4+ T cells from PBMCs. Subset of the sample: naive CD4+ T cells isolated by negative enrichment. The receptors derive from a human donor in good health.

This rearrangement joins TRBV28 to TRBJ2-3, with 9 bases aligning to TRBD1. The V and J ends lost 5 bases and 6 bases, in that order; junction bases with no gene match: 9. The CDR3 covers 15 residues. The germline V gene encodes CDR1 MDHEN and CDR2 SYDVKM. The CDR3 here is CASSAPGQGFDTQYF. The DNA of the CDR3 is TGTGCCAGCAGTGCTCCGGGACAGGGTTTTGATACGCAGTATTTT.

The chain recombines TRBV5-1 with TRBJ2-3, with D possibly matching TRBD1 (6 bases). CDR1 SGHRS and CDR2 YFSETQ come from the germline V gene. The CDR3 totals 15 residues. V was clipped by 5 bases and J by 0 bases, with 13 bases between them. CDR3 coding DNA: TGCGCCAGCAGGAAACAGGGTTCTAGCACAGATACGCAGTATTTT. Protein product: CASRKQGSSTDTQYF.

This chain uses TRBV5-1 with TRBJ1-4, with a tentative D call TRBD1 (5 bases). The CDR3 extends over 14 amino acids. Trimming pared 0 bases from V and 5 bases from J, leaving 8 bases between. Germline loops: CDR1 SGHRS, CDR2 YFSETQ. The DNA for the CDR3 is TGCGCCAGCAGCTTGGTGGCAGGGAATGAAAAACTGTTTTTT. This translates into CASSLVAGNEKLFF.

The chain is built from TRBV5-1 and TRBJ2-1; TRBD2 matches at 10 bases. V dropped 4 bases and J dropped 6; count of bases not matched to a gene: 10. Germline values: CDR1 SGHRS, CDR2 YFSETQ. This CDR3 contains 16 residues. As DNA, the CDR3 is TGCGCCAGCAGCCCTGACCCCATAGCGGGGGGCAATGAGCAGTTCTTC. It is translated as CASSPDPIAGGNEQFF.

V usage is TRBV18 and J usage is TRBJ1-5, with TRBD1 matching 7 bases. This CDR3 contains 16 residues. CDR1 KGHSH and CDR2 LQKENI come from the germline V gene. After removal of 0 bases from V and 4 bases from J, the junction contained 6 bases not matched to a gene. The DNA for the CDR3 is TGTGCCAGCTCACCACCCGAGTCAGGGGGGAATCAGCCCCAGCATTTT. Translation: CASSPPESGGNQPQHF.

The CDR3 here is CASSVEGGRGLNTEAFF. CDR3 DNA: TGTGCCAGCAGCGTAGAGGGGGGTCGGGGACTGAACACTGAAGCTTTCTTT. The rearrangement joins TRBV9 to TRBJ1-1, with a tentative D call TRBD1 (6 bases). The ends were cut back, 0 bases at V and 0 bases at J, with 15 bases in the middle. This CDR3 has 17 residues. Germline V lookup: CDR1 SGDLS, CDR2 YYNGEE.

The V gene is TRBV7-2, the J gene TRBJ1-1; no clear D. With 5 bases removed from V and 5 bases from J, the gap between germline ends came to 18 bases. From germline, CDR1 is SGHTA and CDR2 FQGNSA. The CDR3 contains 15 residues. CDR3 amino acids: CASSGYKQLGTEAFF. The CDR3 DNA is TGTGCCAGCAGCGGGTATAAACAGCTAGGAACTGAAGCTTTCTTT.

V gene TRBV5-1 combines with J gene TRBJ2-7; 10 bases agree with TRBD2. Trimming cost V 2 bases and J 6 bases; bases outside gene matches: 8. Germline V gene sequence: CDR1 SGHRS, CDR2 YFSETQ. This CDR3 region has 15 residues. CDR3 in amino acids: CASSFNLAGEGEQYF. Written as DNA, the CDR3 is TGCGCCAGCAGCTTTAATCTAGCGGGAGAGGGCGAGCAGTACTTC.

V usage is TRBV5-1 and J usage is TRBJ2-5; D unresolved. Germline V gives CDR1 SGHRS, CDR2 YFSETQ. This CDR3 contains 15 residues. V was pared by 2 bases and J by 2 bases, with 13 bases between. Written as DNA, the CDR3 is TGCGCCAGCAGCTTTATAAGCAGTTCTCAAGAGACCCAGTACTTC. Encoded protein: CASSFISSSQETQYF.

The rearrangement links TRBV21-1 to TRBJ1-1; the table calls TRBD1, which could not be checked here. TRBV21-1 constitutes a pseudogene. The CDR3 runs to 18 residues. The CDR3 bases are TGTGCCAGCAGCGTTCGACAGGGAAGGGGGCGAATGAACACTGAAGCTTTCTTT. Protein: CASSVRQGRGRMNTEAFF.

V gene TRBV4-3 combines with J gene TRBJ2-5; 8 bases agree with TRBD2. The V segment lost 0 bases and the J segment 5 bases; nucleotides outside the gene matches: 8. This CDR3 is 16 amino acids long. Looked up from germline, CDR1 is LGHNA and CDR2 is YSLEER. This chain's CDR3 is CASSQDFGGAGETQYF. For the CDR3, the DNA is TGCGCCAGCAGCCAAGATTTCGGGGGGGCGGGTGAGACCCAGTACTTC.

This clone was found once. This chain links TRBV13 with TRBJ2-1; D remains ambiguous. Germline V gene lookup returns CDR1 PRHDT and CDR2 FYEKMQ (reference sequence). Trimming removed 1 base from V and 5 bases from J, with 6 bases in between. The CDR3 is made up of 13 amino acids. CDR3 loop: CASSLELHNEQFF. DNA for the CDR3: TGTGCCAGCAGCTTAGAACTGCACAATGAGCAGTTCTTC.

The gene calls are TRBV28 and TRBJ1-4; D perhaps matches TRBD1 (6 bases). The germline V gene has CDR1 MDHEN and CDR2 SYDVKM. The V and J ends lost 3 bases and 0 bases respectively, with 11 bases between them. The CDR3 spans 16 residues. The DNA of the CDR3 is TGTGCCAGCAGTTTTAGGGGGGGAACAACTAATGAAAAACTGTTTTTT. Protein product: CASSFRGGTTNEKLFF.